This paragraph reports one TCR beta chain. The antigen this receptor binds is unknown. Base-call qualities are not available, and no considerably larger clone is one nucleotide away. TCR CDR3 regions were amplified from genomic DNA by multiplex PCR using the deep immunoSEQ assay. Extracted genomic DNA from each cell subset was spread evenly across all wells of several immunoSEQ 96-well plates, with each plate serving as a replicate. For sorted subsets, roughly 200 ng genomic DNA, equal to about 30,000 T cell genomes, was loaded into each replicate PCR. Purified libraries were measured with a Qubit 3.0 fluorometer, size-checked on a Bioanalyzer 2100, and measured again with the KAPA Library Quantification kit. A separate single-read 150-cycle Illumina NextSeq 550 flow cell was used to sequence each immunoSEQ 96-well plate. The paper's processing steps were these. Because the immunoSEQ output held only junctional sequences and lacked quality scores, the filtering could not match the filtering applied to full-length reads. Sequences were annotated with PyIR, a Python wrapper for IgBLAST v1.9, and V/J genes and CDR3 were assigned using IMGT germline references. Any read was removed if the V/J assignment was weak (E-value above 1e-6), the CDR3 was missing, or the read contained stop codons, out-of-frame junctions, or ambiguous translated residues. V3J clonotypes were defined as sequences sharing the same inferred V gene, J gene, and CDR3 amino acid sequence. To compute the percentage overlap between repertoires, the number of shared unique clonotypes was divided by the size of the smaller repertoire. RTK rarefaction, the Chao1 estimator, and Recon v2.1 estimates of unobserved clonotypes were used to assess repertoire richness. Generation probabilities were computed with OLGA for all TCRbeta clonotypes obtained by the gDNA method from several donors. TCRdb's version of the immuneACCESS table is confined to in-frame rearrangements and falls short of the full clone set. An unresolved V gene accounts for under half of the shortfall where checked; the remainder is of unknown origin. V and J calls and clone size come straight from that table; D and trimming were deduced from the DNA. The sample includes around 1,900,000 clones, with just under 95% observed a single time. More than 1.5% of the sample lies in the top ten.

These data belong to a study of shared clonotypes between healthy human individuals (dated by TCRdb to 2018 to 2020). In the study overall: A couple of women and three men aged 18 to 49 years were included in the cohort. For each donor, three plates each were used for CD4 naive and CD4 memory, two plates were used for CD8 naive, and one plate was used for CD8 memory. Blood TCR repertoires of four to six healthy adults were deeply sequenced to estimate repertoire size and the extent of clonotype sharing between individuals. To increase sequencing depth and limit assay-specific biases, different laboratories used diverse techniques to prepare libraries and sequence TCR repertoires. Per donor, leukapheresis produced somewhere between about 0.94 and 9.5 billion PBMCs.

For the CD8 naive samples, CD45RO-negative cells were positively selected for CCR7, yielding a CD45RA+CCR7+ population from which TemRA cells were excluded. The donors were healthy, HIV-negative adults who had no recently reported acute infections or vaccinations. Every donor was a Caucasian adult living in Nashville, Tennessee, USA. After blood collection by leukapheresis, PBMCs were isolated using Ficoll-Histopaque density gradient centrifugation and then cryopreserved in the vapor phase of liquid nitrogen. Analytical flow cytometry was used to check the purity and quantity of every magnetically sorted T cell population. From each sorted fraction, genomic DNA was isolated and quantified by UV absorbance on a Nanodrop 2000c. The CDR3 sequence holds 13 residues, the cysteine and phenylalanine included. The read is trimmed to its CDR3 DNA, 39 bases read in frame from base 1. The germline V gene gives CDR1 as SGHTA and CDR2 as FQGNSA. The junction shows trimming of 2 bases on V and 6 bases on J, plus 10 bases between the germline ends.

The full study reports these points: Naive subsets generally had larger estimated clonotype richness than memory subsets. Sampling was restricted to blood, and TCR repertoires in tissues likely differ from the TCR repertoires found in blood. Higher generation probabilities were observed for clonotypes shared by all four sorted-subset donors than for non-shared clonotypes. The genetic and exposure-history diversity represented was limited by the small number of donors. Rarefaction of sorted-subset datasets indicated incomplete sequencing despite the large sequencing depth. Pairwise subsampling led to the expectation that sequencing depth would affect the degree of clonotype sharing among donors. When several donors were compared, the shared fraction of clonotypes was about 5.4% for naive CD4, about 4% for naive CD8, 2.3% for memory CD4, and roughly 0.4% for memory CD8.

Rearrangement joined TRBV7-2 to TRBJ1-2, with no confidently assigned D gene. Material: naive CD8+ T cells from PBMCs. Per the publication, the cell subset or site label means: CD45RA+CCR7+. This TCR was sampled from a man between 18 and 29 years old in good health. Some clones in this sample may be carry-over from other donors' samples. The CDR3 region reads CASSLYMADGYTF. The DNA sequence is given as TGTGCCAGCAGCTTATACATGGCGGATGGCTACACCTTC.